The subject of this entry is one T cell receptor (beta chain). The CDR3 has 13 amino acids. V was trimmed by 7 bases and J by 7 bases, leaving 17 bases between them. Germline-derived CDR1 and CDR2 are MDHEN and SYDVKM. The entry originates in a study of blood T cell repertoires in COVID-19. Using immunoSEQ multiplex PCR, the repertoire was profiled, and TCRdb retains in-frame clones only, with some absent. The sample comprises about 220,000 clones, roughly 86% of which are singletons, and 10% rests with the top ten. The source is a woman between 50 and 59 years old with COVID-19, enrolled during active disease. Sequenced: peripheral blood. V usage is TRBV28 and J usage is TRBJ2-7, with TRBD2 as a possible D gene (6 bases). CDR3 region: CASTPIGGREQYV. Written as DNA, the CDR3 is TGTGCCAGCACCCCTATCGGTGGGAGGGAGCAGTACGTC.